This TCR beta chain originates from a study of monozygotic twins with inflammatory bowel disease. Points from the study as a whole: IBD patients, compared with healthy twins, shared fewer clonotypes with others (especially with disease activity).

With respect to this clonotype: Its specificity is unknown.

TCRdb re-called the 5' RACE reads and gives one entry per CDR3 protein, without DNA. Recorded for this sample: 300,000 to 400,000 distinct CDR3 sequences. The CDR3 covers 15 residues. Germline CDR1 and CDR2: LGHNA and YSLEER. Input material: blood. The chain has TRBV4-3 and TRBJ2-2; TCRdb picks TRBD1, but there is no DNA to check that call. This clonotype was sampled from a human donor with ulcerative colitis or Crohn's disease, or a healthy co-twin of an affected twin (not recorded which). CDR3 amino acids: CASSQETGVVGELFF.